Below, 21 T cell receptor beta chains from the same sample are listed, as sequenced in a study of T cell responses to AZD1222 COVID-19 vaccine. Only in-frame clones appear in the TCRdb table, and some are missing; sequencing was by immunoSEQ multiplex PCR. This sample carries over 150,000 clones, over 80% of them seen once, and the ten largest clones take 0.95% to 1.3%. The sample here was peripheral blood, taken 28 days after the second dose of the MenACWY control vaccine. Receptors were obtained from an adult who received the MenACWY meningococcal vaccine as a control.

The V call is TRBV5-1, the J call TRBJ2-2, with 10 bases aligning to TRBD2. CDR3 length: 16 residues. The germline CDR1 and CDR2 sequences are SGHRS and YFSETQ. V trimming: 1 base; J trimming: 2 bases; junction bases outside the gene matches: 2. CDR3: CASSLTSGVNTGELFF. In DNA form, the CDR3 reads TGCGCCAGCAGCTTGACTAGCGGGGTAAACACCGGGGAGCTGTTTTTT.

This rearrangement joins TRBV7-9 to TRBJ1-1; D is ambiguous. Germline CDR1 and CDR2: SEHNR and FQNEAQ (reference sequence). The CDR3 extends over 14 amino acids. Trimming shortened V by 4 bases and J by 5 bases, and 14 bases separated the two germline ends. CDR3 in amino acids: CASSSEGAWTEAFF. The DNA for the CDR3 is TGTGCCAGCAGCTCCGAGGGAGCTTGGACTGAAGCTTTCTTT.

The chain employs TRBV11-3 and TRBJ2-1; TRBD2 matches 7 bases. Germline V CDR1 and CDR2: SGHNT, YENEEA. The V segment lost 5 bases and the J segment 8 bases; nucleotides outside the gene matches: 3. The CDR3 contains 12 residues. The CDR3 loop reads CASSRTSYEQFF. The CDR3 DNA follows: TGTGCCAGCAGCCGGACTAGTTATGAGCAGTTCTTC.

The CDR3 loop reads CAWTTGTAGGHLYGYTF. The CDR3, as DNA: TGTGCCTGGACCACCGGGACAGCCGGCGGGCACCTCTATGGCTACACCTTC. The genes are TRBV30 and TRBJ1-2; 7 nucleotides agree with TRBD1. V shed 4 bases and J 4 bases; nucleotides not matched to a gene: 18. Germline V gene lookup returns CDR1 GTSNPN and CDR2 SVGIG (reference sequence). The CDR3 length is 17 residues.

The V gene is TRBV10-3, the J gene TRBJ2-3; 12 positions agree with TRBD2. CDR1 ENHRY and CDR2 SYGVKD come from the germline V gene. This CDR3 spans 14 amino acids. Trimming removed 10 bases from V and 5 bases from J; junction bases left unmatched: 7. The CDR3 nucleotides are TGTGCCACTGCTAGCGGGGGGGCCATAGATACGCAGTATTTT. This translates into CATASGGAIDTQYF.

The chain carries TRBV6-6 and TRBJ2-7; 7 bases agree with TRBD1. The CDR3 is made up of 12 amino acids. Germline assignment: CDR1 MNHNY and CDR2 SVGAGI (reference sequence). Trimming removed 6 bases from V and 3 bases from J; junction bases left unmatched: 2. The CDR3 loop is CASSRDSYEQYF. The CDR3 DNA reads TGTGCCAGCAGCCGGGACAGCTACGAGCAGTACTTC.

This sequence joins TRBV4-1 and TRBJ2-2; D call uncertain. The germline V gene encodes CDR1 MGHRA and CDR2 YSYEKL. Trimming stripped 0 bases from V and 5 bases from J, with 13 bases between. This CDR3 comprises 16 residues. CDR3 residues: CASSQDGYSLTGELFF. The CDR3, as DNA: TGCGCCAGCAGCCAAGATGGCTATTCTCTGACCGGGGAGCTGTTTTTT.

The CDR3 DNA reads TGTGCCAGCAGTTACTCGGGGGCGTTGGAAAAACTGTTTTTT. It yields the protein CASSYSGALEKLFF. The genes are TRBV6-5 and TRBJ1-4; D might be TRBD1 (6 bases). CDR3 length: 14 amino acids. Germline lookup yields CDR1 MNHEY and CDR2 SVGAGI. Trimming removed 0 bases from V and 8 bases from J, with 10 bases in between.

The CDR3 sequence: CSVLVGSTYNEQFF. In nucleotides, the CDR3 is TGCAGCGTCTTAGTCGGCAGTACCTACAATGAGCAGTTCTTC. The V and J genes are TRBV29-1 and TRBJ2-1, with D unresolved. The V end lost 6 bases, the J end lost 2 bases, and 14 bases lay between the germline ends. The CDR3 is made up of 14 amino acids. Looked up from germline, CDR1 is SQVTM and CDR2 is ANQGSEA.

A single count supports this clone. The chain joins TRBV6-5 to TRBJ2-2; no clear D. The CDR3 is 15 residues long. V was clipped by 6 bases and J by 0 bases, with 11 bases between them. CDR1 and CDR2 (germline): MNHEY, SVGAGI. CDR3 region: CASSLTHTNTGELFF. CDR3 in DNA: TGTGCCAGCAGCCTGACACACACGAACACCGGGGAGCTGTTTTTT.

The chain employs TRBV7-2 and TRBJ2-3; 9 positions match TRBD2. V was pared by 5 bases and J by 5 bases, with 11 bases of the junction left unmatched. Germline assignment: CDR1 SGHTA and CDR2 FQGNSA. The CDR3 is 16 amino acids. DNA for the CDR3: TGTGCCAGCAGCGACATGGGACTAGCAGGACGAGATACGCAGTATTTT. Amino acid sequence: CASSDMGLAGRDTQYF. Together with reference TRBV7-2 and TRBJ2-3, the CDR3 gives the full variable domain: GAGVSQSPSNKVTEKGKDVELRCDPISGHTALYWYRQSLGQGLEFLIYFQGNSAPDKSGLPSDRFSAERTGGSVSTLTIQRTQQEDSAVYLCASSDMGLAGRDTQYFGPGTRLTVL.

This clone appeared a single time. The chain couples TRBV28 to TRBJ1-2; TRBD1 agrees at 9 bases. Germline V lookup: CDR1 MDHEN, CDR2 SYDVKM. The CDR3 runs 14 residues. The junction had 9 bases not matched to a gene; V was cut back by 5 bases and J by 8 bases. The CDR3 DNA reads as TGTGCCAGCAGTACTCCGGGACAGGGAGGAGGCTACACCTTC. Residues: CASSTPGQGGGYTF.

This clone was counted a few times. This chain links TRBV9 with TRBJ2-2; TRBD2 agrees at 7 bases. The CDR3 consists of 17 residues. The ends lost 0 bases at V and 0 bases at J; junction bases unmatched: 5. Germline V gene data show CDR1 as SGDLS and CDR2 as YYNGEE. The CDR3 sequence is CASSVVGGGPNTGELFF. The CDR3 DNA sequence: TGTGCCAGCAGCGTAGTTGGCGGGGGACCGAACACCGGGGAGCTGTTTTTT.

The count of this clone is one. The CDR3 reads CASRSGQGNTEAFF. The CDR3 region has the DNA TGCGCCAGCAGGTCGGGACAGGGGAACACTGAAGCTTTCTTT. The rearrangement links TRBV5-1 to TRBJ1-1, with 9 bases matching TRBD1. In germline, CDR1 is SGHRS, CDR2 YFSETQ. The trim removed 5 bases at V and 1 base at J, leaving 3 bases unmatched. The CDR3 spans 14 residues.

The chain combines TRBV5-1 with TRBJ1-3, with 7 bases aligning to TRBD1. This CDR3 region has 15 residues. V gave up 0 bases and J gave up 4 bases; unmatched junction bases: 4. Germline CDR1 is SGHRS and CDR2 is YFSETQ. CDR3 amino acids: CASSLERGRGNTIYF. For the CDR3, the DNA is TGCGCCAGCAGCTTGGAGAGGGGGCGCGGAAACACCATATATTTT.

This rearrangement joins TRBV30 to TRBJ1-6, with a possible D match to TRBD1 (6 bases). Germline V CDR1 and CDR2: GTSNPN, SVGIG (reference sequence). The CDR3 is 14 residues long. The ends were cut back, 0 bases at V and 12 bases at J, with 15 bases in the middle. The CDR3 sequence: CAWSVQGTRGPLHF. DNA for the CDR3: TGTGCCTGGAGTGTACAGGGAACTAGGGGACCCCTCCACTTT.

This chain joins TRBV9 and TRBJ2-3; D gene unclear. The germline CDR1 and CDR2 sequences are SGDLS and YYNGEE. This CDR3 spans 13 amino acids. Trimming pared 0 bases from V and 2 bases from J, leaving 4 bases between. CDR3 in DNA: TGTGCCAGCAGCGTAGCGCCCACAGATACGCAGTATTTT. Protein sequence: CASSVAPTDTQYF.

This clone was detected only once. This sequence joins TRBV18 and TRBJ2-3; TRBD1 matches 8 bases. V gave up 3 bases and J gave up 1 base; unmatched junction bases: 6. The germline gives CDR1 KGHSH, CDR2 LQKENI. This CDR3 contains 16 residues. The CDR3: CASSPPGGYGTDTQYF. DNA for the CDR3: TGTGCCAGCTCACCCCCAGGGGGCTATGGCACAGATACGCAGTATTTT. The full variable domain, in which reference TRBV18 and TRBJ2-3 provide the parts outside the CDR3, is NAGVMQNPRHLVRRRGQEARLRCSPMKGHSHVYWYRQLPEEGLKFMVYLQKENIIDESGMPKERFSAEFPKEGPSILRIQQVVRGDSAAYFCASSPPGGYGTDTQYFGPGTRLTVL.

The chain is built from TRBV11-3 and TRBJ2-3; possibly TRBD1 for D (6 bases). The CDR3 covers 13 residues. CDR1 is SGHNT, CDR2 YENEEA, per germline. Trimming removed 5 bases at V and 9 bases at J, with 15 bases between. CDR3 nucleotides: TGTGCCAGCAGCCCCGGTACAGGGACGACGCAGTATTTT. Translation gives CASSPGTGTTQYF.

This clone was counted once. This chain connects TRBV25-1 to TRBJ1-1, with TRBD1 matching 8 bases. Losses at the gene ends were 1 base for V and 2 bases for J; bases not matched to a gene: 6. Germline V CDR1 and CDR2: MGHDK, SYGVNS. This CDR3 has 16 residues. The DNA of the CDR3 is TGTGCCAGCAGTGAATCGATACAGGGGGGTAACACTGAAGCTTTCTTT. It encodes CASSESIQGGNTEAFF.

The V gene is TRBV5-4, the J gene TRBJ1-2, with D possibly TRBD1 on 5 matching bases. V was shortened by 5 bases and J by 2 bases, with 13 bases between the two germline ends. The CDR3 runs to 14 residues. The germline V gene has CDR1 SGHNT and CDR2 YYREEE (reference sequence). CDR3 protein: CASRGFEGNYGYTF. CDR3 nucleotides: TGTGCCAGCAGAGGATTCGAGGGGAACTATGGCTACACCTTC.